This T cell receptor (beta chain) originates from a study of T cell changes during pregnancy in multiple sclerosis. Assay used: immunoSEQ multiplex PCR; TCRdb lists only in-frame clones, some missing. The sample carries about 64,000 clones, around 90% recorded once. Germline V gives CDR1 SGDLS, CDR2 YYNGEE. V lost 2 bases and J lost 0, with 9 bases in between. The length of the CDR3 is 15 residues. The TCR was taken from a female donor with multiple sclerosis, enrolled in a pregnancy study. The source material was peripheral blood, sampled in the second trimester of pregnancy. The chain joins TRBV9 to TRBJ1-3; D is uncertain. The CDR3 protein is CASSVNSNSGNTIYF. CDR3 DNA: TGTGCCAGCAGCGTGAACAGCAACTCTGGAAACACCATATATTTT.